These 3 T cell receptor beta chains originate from one sample sequenced in a study of blood T cell repertoires in COVID-19. The assay was immunoSEQ multiplex PCR, and TCRdb's table has in-frame clones only and misses some. The sample consists of 70,000 or so clones, approximately 80% of them appearing once. What was sequenced was peripheral blood. These receptors were collected from a woman of 80 years or more with acute or convalescent COVID-19.

The V and J genes are TRBV7-8 and TRBJ2-3; D unclear. The CDR3 runs 14 residues. Germline V gene data show CDR1 as SGHVS and CDR2 as FQNEAQ. The ends were cut back, 2 bases at V and 0 bases at J, with 6 bases in the middle. The CDR3 here is CASSLSTSTDTQYF. The CDR3 coding sequence is TGTGCCAGCAGCTTATCCACTAGCACAGATACGCAGTATTTT.

CDR3 amino acids: CATSGTGVGSDEQFF. In DNA form, the CDR3 reads TGTGCCACCAGTGGTACAGGGGTGGGATCGGATGAGCAGTTCTTC. This chain uses TRBV24-1 with TRBJ2-1; 7 bases map to TRBD1. Germline CDR1 reads KGHDR; CDR2 reads SFDVKD. The CDR3 consists of 15 residues. J gave up 8 bases and V 5 bases, and 11 bases lay outside the gene matches.

V gene TRBV19 combines with J gene TRBJ2-7; 7 bases match TRBD1. J gave up 4 bases and V 3 bases, and 9 bases lay outside the gene matches. Germline V gene sequence: CDR1 LNHDA, CDR2 SQIVND (reference sequence). The CDR3 consists of 15 residues. CDR3 residues: CASSMATTGQYEQYF. CDR3 sequence (DNA): TGTGCCAGTAGTATGGCTACGACAGGGCAATACGAGCAGTACTTC.